The rows below give T cell receptor beta chains drawn from one sample of a study of blood T cell repertoires in COVID-19. Some clones are missing from TCRdb's copy, which holds only in-frame ones; the method was immunoSEQ multiplex PCR. The sample carries over 400,000 clones, around 85% recorded once. Sequenced: peripheral blood. These receptors were collected from a human donor in a cohort sampled during active COVID-19. The CDR3 runs from the conserved cysteine through the conserved F or W. A D gene is named only where the DNA matches it firmly. Clone sizes are given selectively: once, few, many, or a class where the clone is expanded.

J: TRBJ1-1
D: -
V: TRBV11-2
length: 12
size: -
DNA: TGTGCCAGCATGCAACCCAACTCGGTGGCTTTCTTT
CDR3: CASMQPNSVAFF

J: TRBJ1-5
D: -
V: TRBV28
length: 18
size: -
DNA: TGTGCCAGCAGTCTCCCCCCCGGGGGGGATGAGAGCAATCAGCCCCAGCATTTT
CDR3: CASSLPPGGDESNQPQHF

J: TRBJ2-1
D: -
V: TRBV5-6
length: 16
size: -
DNA: TGTGCCAGCAGCTCATCCTTGGACAGTCCCTACAATGAGCAGTTCTTC
CDR3: CASSSSLDSPYNEQFF

J: TRBJ2-3
D: TRBD1
V: TRBV30
length: 14
size: -
DNA: TGTGCCTGGAGTGACAGGGGCGGCACAGATACGCAGTATTTT
CDR3: CAWSDRGGTDTQYF

J: TRBJ1-4
D: TRBD1
V: TRBV4-3
length: 15
size: -
DNA: TGCGCCAGCAGCCAAGGCGGCAGGGGGATGGAAAAACTGTTTTTT
CDR3: CASSQGGRGMEKLFF

J: TRBJ2-7
D: TRBD2
V: TRBV7-2
length: 16
size: -
DNA: TGTGCCAGCAGCTCATCCTCGGGGACTAGCATCGGCGAGCAGTACTTC
CDR3: CASSSSSGTSIGEQYF

J: TRBJ1-6
D: -
V: TRBV19
length: 16
size: -
DNA: TGTGCCAGTAGTATTCGACCGGGTCCCGATAATTCACCCCTCCACTTT
CDR3: CASSIRPGPDNSPLHF

J: TRBJ2-7
D: TRBD2
V: TRBV5-1
length: 14
size: many
DNA: TGCGCCAGCAGCTTTTTGGGGGGGACCTACGAGCAGTACTTC
CDR3: CASSFLGGTYEQYF

J: TRBJ2-1
D: TRBD2
V: TRBV29-1
length: 15
size: -
DNA: TGCAGCGTTGGGACTAGCGGGACCTCCTACAATGAGCAGTTCTTC
CDR3: CSVGTSGTSYNEQFF

J: TRBJ1-4
D: -
V: TRBV7-2
length: 15
size: -
DNA: TGTGCCAGCAGCTTACAGGGAGGAGGGTTTGAAAAACTGTTTTTT
CDR3: CASSLQGGGFEKLFF

J: TRBJ2-1
D: TRBD2
V: TRBV11-2
length: 17
size: -
DNA: TGTGCCAGCAGCTTAAAGACAGGAAGCGGGAGGGGAAATGAGCAGTTCTTC
CDR3: CASSLKTGSGRGNEQFF

J: TRBJ1-1
D: -
V: TRBV23-1
length: 15
size: -
DNA: TGCGCCAGCAGTCATTCAGGACCACCGGGAACTGAAGCTTTCTTT
CDR3: CASSHSGPPGTEAFF